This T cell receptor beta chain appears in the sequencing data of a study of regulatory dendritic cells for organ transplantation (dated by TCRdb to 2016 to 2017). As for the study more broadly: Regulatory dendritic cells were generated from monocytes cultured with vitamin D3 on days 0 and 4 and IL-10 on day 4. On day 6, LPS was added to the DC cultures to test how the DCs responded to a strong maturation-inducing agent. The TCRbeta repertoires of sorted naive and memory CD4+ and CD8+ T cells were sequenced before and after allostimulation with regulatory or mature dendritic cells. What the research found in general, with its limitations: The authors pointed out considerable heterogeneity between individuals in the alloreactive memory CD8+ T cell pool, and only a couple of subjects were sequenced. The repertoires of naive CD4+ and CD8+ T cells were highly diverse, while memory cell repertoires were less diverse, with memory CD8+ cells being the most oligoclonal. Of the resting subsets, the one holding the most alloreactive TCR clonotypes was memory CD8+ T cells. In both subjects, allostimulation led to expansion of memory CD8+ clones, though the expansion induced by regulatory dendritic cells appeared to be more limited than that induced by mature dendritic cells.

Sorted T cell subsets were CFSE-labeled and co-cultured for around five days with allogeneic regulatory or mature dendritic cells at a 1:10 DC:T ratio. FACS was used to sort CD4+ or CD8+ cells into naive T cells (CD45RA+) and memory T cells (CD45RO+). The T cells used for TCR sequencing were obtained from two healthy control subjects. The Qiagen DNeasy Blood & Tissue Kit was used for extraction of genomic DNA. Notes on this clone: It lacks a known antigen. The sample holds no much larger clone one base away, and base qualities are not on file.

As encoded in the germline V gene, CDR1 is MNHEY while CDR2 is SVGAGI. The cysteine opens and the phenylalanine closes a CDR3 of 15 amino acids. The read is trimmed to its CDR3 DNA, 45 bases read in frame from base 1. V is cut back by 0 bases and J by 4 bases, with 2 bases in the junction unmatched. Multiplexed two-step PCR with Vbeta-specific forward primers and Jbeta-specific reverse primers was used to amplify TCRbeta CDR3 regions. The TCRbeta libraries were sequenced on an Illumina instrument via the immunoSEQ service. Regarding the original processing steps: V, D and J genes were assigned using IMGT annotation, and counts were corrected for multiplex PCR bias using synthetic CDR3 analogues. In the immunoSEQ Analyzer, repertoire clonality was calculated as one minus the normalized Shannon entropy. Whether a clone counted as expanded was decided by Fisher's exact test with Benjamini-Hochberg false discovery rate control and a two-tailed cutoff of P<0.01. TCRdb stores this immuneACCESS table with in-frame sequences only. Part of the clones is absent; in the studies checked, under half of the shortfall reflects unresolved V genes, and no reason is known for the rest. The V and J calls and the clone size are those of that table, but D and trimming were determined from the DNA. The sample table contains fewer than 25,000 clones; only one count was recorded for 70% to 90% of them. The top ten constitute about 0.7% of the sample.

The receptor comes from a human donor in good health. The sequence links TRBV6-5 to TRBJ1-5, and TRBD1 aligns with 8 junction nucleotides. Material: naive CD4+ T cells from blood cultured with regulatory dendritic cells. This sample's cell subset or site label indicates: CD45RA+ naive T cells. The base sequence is TGTGCCAGCAGTTACTCGCGGACAGGGAATCAGCCCCAGCATTTT. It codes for CASSYSRTGNQPQHF.